The 2 T cell receptor beta chains below were found in one sample sequenced in a study of control samples from healthy donors and cancer patients. TCRdb keeps only in-frame clones here, not all; method: immunoSEQ multiplex PCR. Among about 140,000 clones listed, about nine tenths were seen once. Specimen: blood. The receptor set was obtained from a woman aged 30 to 39 in good health.

The chain carries TRBV3-1 (or the pseudogene TRBV3-2) and TRBJ1-2; D may be TRBD1 (6 bases). Per germline, CDR1 LGHDT and CDR2 YNNKEL (reference sequence). V lost 2 bases and J 3 bases, leaving 13 bases between the germline ends. This CDR3 is 15 amino acids long. The CDR3 DNA follows: TGTGCCAGCAGCCAATTCGGGGGGCCGGACTATGGCTACACCTTC. Residues: CASSQFGGPDYGYTF.

V and J are TRBV5-6 and TRBJ1-3, with 9 bases identical to TRBD1. Germline CDR1 SGHDT, CDR2 YYEEEE. After removal of 3 bases from V and 0 bases from J, the junction contained 13 bases not matched to a gene. The CDR3 totals 19 residues. The CDR3 loop reads CASSSTGGRATDSGNTIYF. In DNA form, the CDR3 reads TGTGCCAGCAGCTCCACAGGGGGCCGCGCCACCGACTCTGGAAACACCATATATTTT.